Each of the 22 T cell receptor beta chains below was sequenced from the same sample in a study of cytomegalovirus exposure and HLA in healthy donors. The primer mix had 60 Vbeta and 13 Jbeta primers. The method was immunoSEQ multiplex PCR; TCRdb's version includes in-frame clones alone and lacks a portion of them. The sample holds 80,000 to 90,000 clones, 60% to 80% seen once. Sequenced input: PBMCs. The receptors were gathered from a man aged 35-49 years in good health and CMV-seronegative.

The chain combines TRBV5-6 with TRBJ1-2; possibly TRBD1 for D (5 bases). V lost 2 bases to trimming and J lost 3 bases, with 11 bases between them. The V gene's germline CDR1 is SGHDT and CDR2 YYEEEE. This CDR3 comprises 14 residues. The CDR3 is CASSFQGADYGYTF. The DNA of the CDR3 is TGTGCCAGCAGCTTTCAAGGGGCTGACTATGGCTACACCTTC.

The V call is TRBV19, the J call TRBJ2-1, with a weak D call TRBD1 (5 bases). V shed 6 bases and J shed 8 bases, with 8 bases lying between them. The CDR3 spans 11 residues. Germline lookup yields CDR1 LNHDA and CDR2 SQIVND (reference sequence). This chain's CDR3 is CASRKGYEQFF. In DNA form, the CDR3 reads TGTGCCAGTAGAAAGGGGTATGAGCAGTTCTTC.

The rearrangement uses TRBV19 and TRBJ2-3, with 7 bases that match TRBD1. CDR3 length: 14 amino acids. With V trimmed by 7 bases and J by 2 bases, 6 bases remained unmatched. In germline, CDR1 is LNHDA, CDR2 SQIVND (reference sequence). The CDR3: CASIGDSNTDTQYF. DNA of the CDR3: TGTGCCAGTATAGGGGACAGCAACACAGATACGCAGTATTTT.

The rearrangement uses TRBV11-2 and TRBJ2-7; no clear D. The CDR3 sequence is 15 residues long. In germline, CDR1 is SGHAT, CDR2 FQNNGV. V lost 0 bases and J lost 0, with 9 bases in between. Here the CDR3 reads CASSLEVLSSYEQYF. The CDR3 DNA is TGTGCCAGCAGCTTAGAGGTGCTGAGCTCCTACGAGCAGTACTTC.

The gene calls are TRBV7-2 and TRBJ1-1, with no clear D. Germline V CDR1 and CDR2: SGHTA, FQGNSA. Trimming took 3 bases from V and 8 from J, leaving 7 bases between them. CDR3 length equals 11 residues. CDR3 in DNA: TGTGCCAGCAGCTTGGTAGCGGAAGCTTTCTTT. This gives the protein CASSLVAEAFF. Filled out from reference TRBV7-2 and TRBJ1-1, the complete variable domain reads GAGVSQSPSNKVTEKGKDVELRCDPISGHTALYWYRQSLGQGLEFLIYFQGNSAPDKSGLPSDRFSAERTGGSVSTLTIQRTQQEDSAVYLCASSLVAEAFFGQGTRLTVV.

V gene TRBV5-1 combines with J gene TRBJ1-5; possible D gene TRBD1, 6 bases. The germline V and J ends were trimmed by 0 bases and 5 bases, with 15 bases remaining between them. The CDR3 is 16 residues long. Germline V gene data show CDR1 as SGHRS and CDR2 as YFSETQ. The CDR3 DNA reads TGCGCCAGCAGCTTGGGCCCGGGGGGCATATATCAGCCCCAGCATTTT. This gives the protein CASSLGPGGIYQPQHF.

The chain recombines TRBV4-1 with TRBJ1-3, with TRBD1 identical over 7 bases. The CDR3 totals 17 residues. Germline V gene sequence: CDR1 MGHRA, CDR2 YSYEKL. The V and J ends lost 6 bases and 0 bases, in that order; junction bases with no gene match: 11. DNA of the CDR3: TGCGCCAGCAGTAGACAGGGCTTGGTCCTCTCTGGAAACACCATATATTTT. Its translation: CASSRQGLVLSGNTIYF.

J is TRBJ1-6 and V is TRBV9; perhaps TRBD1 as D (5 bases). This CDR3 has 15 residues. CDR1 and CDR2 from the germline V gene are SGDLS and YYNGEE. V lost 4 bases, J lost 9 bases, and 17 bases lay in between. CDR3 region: CASSPQTGVGSPLHF. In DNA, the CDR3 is TGTGCCAGCAGCCCCCAAACGGGGGTGGGTTCACCCCTCCACTTT. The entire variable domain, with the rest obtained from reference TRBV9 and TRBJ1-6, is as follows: DSGVTQTPKHLITATGQRVTLRCSPRSGDLSVYWYQQSLDQGLQFLIQYYNGEERAKGNILERFSAQQFPDLHSELNLSSLELGDSALYFCASSPQTGVGSPLHFGNGTRLTVT.

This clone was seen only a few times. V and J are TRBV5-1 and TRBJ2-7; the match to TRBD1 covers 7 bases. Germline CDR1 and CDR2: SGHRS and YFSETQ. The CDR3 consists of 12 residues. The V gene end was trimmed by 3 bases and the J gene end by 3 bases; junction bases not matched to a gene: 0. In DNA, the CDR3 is TGCGCCAGCAGCTGGGACAGCTACGAGCAGTACTTC. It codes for CASSWDSYEQYF.

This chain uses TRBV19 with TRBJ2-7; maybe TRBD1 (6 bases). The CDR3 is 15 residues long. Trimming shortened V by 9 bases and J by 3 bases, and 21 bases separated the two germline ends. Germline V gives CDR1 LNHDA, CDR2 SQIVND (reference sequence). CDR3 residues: CARGGKRPGDYEQYF. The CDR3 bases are TGTGCCAGAGGGGGTAAAAGGCCAGGGGACTACGAGCAGTACTTC.

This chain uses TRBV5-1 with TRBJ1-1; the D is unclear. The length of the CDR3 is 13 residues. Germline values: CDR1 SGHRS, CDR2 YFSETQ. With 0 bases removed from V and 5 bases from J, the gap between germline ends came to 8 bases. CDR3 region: CASSLGAETEAFF. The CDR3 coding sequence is TGCGCCAGCAGCTTGGGGGCCGAGACTGAAGCTTTCTTT.

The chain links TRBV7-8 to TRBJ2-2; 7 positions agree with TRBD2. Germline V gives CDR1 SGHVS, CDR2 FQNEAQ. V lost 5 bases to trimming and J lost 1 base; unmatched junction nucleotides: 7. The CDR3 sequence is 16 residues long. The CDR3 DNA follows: TGTGCCAGCAGCGAGCGCGGACTAGTGAACACCGGGGAGCTGTTTTTT. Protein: CASSERGLVNTGELFF.

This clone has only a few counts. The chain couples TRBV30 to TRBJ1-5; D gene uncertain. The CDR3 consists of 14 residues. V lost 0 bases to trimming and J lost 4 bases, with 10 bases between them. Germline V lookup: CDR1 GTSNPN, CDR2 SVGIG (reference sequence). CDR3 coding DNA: TGTGCCTGGAGTGTAGGAGTAGAGAATCAGCCCCAGCATTTT. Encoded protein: CAWSVGVENQPQHF.

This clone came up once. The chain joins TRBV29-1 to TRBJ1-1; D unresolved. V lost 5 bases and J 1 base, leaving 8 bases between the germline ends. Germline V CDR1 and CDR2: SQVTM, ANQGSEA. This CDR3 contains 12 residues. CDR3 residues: CSVRGWNTEAFF. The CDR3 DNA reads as TGCAGCGTTCGGGGATGGAACACTGAAGCTTTCTTT.

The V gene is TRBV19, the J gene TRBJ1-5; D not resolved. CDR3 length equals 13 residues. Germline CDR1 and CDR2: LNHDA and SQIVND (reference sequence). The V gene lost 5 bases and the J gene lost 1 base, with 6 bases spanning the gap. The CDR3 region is CASSPGSNQPQHF. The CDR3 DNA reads TGTGCCAGTAGTCCCGGGAGCAATCAGCCCCAGCATTTT.

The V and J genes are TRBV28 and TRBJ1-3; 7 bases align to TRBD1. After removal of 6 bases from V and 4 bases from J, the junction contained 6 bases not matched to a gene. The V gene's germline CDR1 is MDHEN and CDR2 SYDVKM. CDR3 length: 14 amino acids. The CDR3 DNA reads TGTGCCAGCAGCCCAGGGGGAGGAGGAAACACCATATATTTT. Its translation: CASSPGGGGNTIYF.

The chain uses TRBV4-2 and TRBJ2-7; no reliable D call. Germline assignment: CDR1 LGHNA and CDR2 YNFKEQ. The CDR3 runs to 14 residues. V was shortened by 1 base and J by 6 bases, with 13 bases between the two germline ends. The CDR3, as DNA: TGTGCCAGCAGCCAAGGTATTATTGCAGGCGAGCAGTACTTC. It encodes CASSQGIIAGEQYF.

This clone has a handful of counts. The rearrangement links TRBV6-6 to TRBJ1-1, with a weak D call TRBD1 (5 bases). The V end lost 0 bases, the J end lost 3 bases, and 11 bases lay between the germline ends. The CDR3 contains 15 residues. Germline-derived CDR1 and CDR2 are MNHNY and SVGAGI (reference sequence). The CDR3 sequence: CASSYSAGRDTEAFF. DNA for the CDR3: TGTGCCAGCAGTTACTCGGCAGGGAGGGACACTGAAGCTTTCTTT.

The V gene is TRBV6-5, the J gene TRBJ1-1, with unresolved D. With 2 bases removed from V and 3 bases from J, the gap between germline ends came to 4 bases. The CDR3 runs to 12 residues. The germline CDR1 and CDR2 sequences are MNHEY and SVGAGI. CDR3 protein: CASSYGDTEAFF. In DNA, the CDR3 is TGTGCCAGCAGTTACGGAGACACTGAAGCTTTCTTT.

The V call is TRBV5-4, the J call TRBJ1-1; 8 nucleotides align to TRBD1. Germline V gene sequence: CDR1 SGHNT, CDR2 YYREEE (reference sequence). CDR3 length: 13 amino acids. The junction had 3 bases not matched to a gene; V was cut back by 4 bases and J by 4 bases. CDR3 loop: CASSPDRATEAFF. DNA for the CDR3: TGTGCCAGCAGCCCGGACAGGGCCACTGAAGCTTTCTTT.

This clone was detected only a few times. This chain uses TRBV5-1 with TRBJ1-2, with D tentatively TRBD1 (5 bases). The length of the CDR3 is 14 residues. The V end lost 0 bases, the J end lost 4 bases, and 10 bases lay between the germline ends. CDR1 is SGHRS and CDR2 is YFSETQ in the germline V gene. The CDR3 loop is CASSLETEAYGYTF. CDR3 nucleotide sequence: TGCGCCAGCAGCTTGGAGACAGAAGCCTATGGCTACACCTTC. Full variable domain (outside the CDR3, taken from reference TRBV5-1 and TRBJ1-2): KAGVTQTPRYLIKTRGQQVTLSCSPISGHRSVSWYQQTPGQGLQFLFEYFSETQRNKGNFPGRFSGRQFSNSRSEMNVSTLELGDSALYLCASSLETEAYGYTFGSGTRLTVV.

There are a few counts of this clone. CDR3 sequence reads: CASTPSGQPNEKLFF. CDR3 nucleotides: TGCGCCAGCACCCCTTCTGGGCAGCCTAATGAAAAACTGTTTTTT. The chain links TRBV5-1 to TRBJ1-4; D not certain. V shed 6 bases and J shed 3 bases, with 15 bases lying between them. Germline V gives CDR1 SGHRS, CDR2 YFSETQ. This CDR3 contains 15 residues.